Following are 8 T cell receptor beta chains from one sample sequenced in a study of cytomegalovirus exposure and HLA in healthy donors. Both 60 Vbeta primers and 13 Jbeta primers went into the PCR. Sequenced by immunoSEQ multiplex PCR; TCRdb stores in-frame clones only, minus some. Altogether 83,000 or so clones are present, roughly 77% being singletons, with the ten largest covering 14% to 15%. What was sequenced was PBMCs. The origin of the receptors is a woman in her thirties or forties in good health and CMV-seropositive.

The chain couples TRBV28 to TRBJ2-1, with 12 bases aligning to TRBD2. Per germline, CDR1 MDHEN and CDR2 SYDVKM. The CDR3 contains 20 residues. J was trimmed by 6 bases and V by 3 bases; bases with no gene match: 18. CDR3 sequence reads: CASSFIPLLASSGRANEQFF. The DNA for the CDR3 is TGTGCCAGCAGTTTCATCCCCTTACTCGCGTCTAGCGGGAGGGCCAATGAGCAGTTCTTC.

This clone was seen only a few times. The rearrangement links TRBV30 to TRBJ1-1; D not resolved. Trimming left V 4 bases short and J 0 bases short, with 12 bases between. The CDR3 consists of 14 residues. In germline, CDR1 is GTSNPN, CDR2 SVGIG (reference sequence). This CDR3 is CAWTRGFMNTEAFF. Here the CDR3 DNA reads TGTGCCTGGACCCGGGGATTTATGAACACTGAAGCTTTCTTT.

V usage is TRBV2 and J usage is TRBJ2-7; 11 bases align to TRBD2. Trimming at V came to 8 bases and at J to 1 base, leaving 10 bases not matched to a gene. Germline V gene data show CDR1 as SNHLY and CDR2 as FYNNEI. The length of the CDR3 is 16 residues. CDR3 bases: TGTGCCAGCGGGGTAGCGGGAGGGGCGGGGTCCTACGAGCAGTACTTC. This translates into CASGVAGGAGSYEQYF.

This clone was counted a single time. The gene calls are TRBV9 and TRBJ2-1; D is ambiguous. The V gene's germline CDR1 is SGDLS and CDR2 YYNGEE. The CDR3 consists of 17 residues. Trimming stripped 0 bases from V and 4 bases from J, with 17 bases between. This CDR3 reads CASSVVEEFSQYNEQFF. Written as DNA, the CDR3 is TGTGCCAGCAGCGTAGTAGAGGAGTTCTCCCAATACAATGAGCAGTTCTTC.

This clone was recorded a few times. The chain joins TRBV9 to TRBJ1-4, with 7 nucleotides matching TRBD1. The CDR3 covers 15 residues. CDR1 is SGDLS and CDR2 is YYNGEE in the germline V gene. V shed 3 bases and J 7 bases; nucleotides not matched to a gene: 9. This CDR3 is CASSATGELVEKLFF. In nucleotides, the CDR3 is TGTGCCAGCAGCGCAACAGGGGAGTTGGTTGAAAAACTGTTTTTT.

CDR3 DNA: TGTGCCAGCAGCTTAACGATGACGGGGGGGCGTTCCGGGGAGCTGTTTTTT. Encoded protein: CASSLTMTGGRSGELFF. The chain carries TRBV7-3 and TRBJ2-2, with 8 bases fitting TRBD2. CDR3 size: 17 residues. From germline, CDR1 is SGHTA and CDR2 FQGTGA. V shed 0 bases and J 6 bases; nucleotides not matched to a gene: 9. Drawing the rest from reference TRBV7-3 and TRBJ2-2, the complete variable domain is GAGVSQTPSNKVTEKGKYVELRCDPISGHTALYWYRQSLGQGPEFLIYFQGTGAADDSGLPNDRFFAVRPEGSVSTLKIQRTERGDSAVYLCASSLTMTGGRSGELFFGEGSRLTVL.

The rearrangement links TRBV29-1 to TRBJ2-6; the D is unclear. The germline gives CDR1 SQVTM, CDR2 ANQGSEA. V dropped 3 bases and J dropped 0 bases, with 12 bases sitting between them. The CDR3 is made up of 16 amino acids. CDR3 sequence (DNA): TGCAGCGTTGAGGCCCAGGAAAGCTCTGGGGCCAACGTCCTGACTTTC. This gives the protein CSVEAQESSGANVLTF.

The CDR3 sequence is CASSLAFDEGEQYF. The CDR3 DNA reads as TGTGCCAGCAGCTTAGCGTTTGATGAGGGCGAGCAGTACTTC. The rearrangement joins TRBV11-1 to TRBJ2-7, with TRBD2 as a possible D gene (5 bases). The CDR3 contains 14 residues. Germline CDR1 SGHAT, CDR2 FQDESV (reference sequence). The V end lost 0 bases, the J end lost 6 bases, and 12 bases lay between the germline ends.